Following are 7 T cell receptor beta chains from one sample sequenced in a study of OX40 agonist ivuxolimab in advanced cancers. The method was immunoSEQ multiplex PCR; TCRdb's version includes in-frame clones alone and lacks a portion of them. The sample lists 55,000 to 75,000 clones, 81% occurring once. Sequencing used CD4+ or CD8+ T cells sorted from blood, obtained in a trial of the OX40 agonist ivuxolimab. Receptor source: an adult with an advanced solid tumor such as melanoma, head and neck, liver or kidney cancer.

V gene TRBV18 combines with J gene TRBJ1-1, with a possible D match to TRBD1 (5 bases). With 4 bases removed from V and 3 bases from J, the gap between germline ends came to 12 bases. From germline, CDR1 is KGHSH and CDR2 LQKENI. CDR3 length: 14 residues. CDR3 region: CASSRGGEDTEAFF. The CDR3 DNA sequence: TGTGCCAGCTCACGGGGGGGGGAAGACACTGAAGCTTTCTTT.

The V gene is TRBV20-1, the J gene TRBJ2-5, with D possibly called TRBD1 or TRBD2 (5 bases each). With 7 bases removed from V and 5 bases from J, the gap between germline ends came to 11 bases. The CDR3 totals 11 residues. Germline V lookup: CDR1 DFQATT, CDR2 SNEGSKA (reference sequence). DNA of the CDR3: TGCAGTGTAGGGGAGTCGGAGACCCAGTACTTC. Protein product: CSVGESETQYF.

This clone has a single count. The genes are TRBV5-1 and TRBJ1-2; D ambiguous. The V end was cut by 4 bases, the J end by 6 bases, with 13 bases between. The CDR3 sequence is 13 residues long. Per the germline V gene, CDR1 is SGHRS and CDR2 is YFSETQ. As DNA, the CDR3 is TGCGCCAGCAGCCCTGGACTCAGCAATGGCTACACCTTC. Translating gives CASSPGLSNGYTF.

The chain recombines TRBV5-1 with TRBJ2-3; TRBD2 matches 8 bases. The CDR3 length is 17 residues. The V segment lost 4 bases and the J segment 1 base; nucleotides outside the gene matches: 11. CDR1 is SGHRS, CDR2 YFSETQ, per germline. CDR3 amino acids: CASSPLVTSEGTDTQYF. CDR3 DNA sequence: TGCGCCAGCAGCCCGCTCGTGACTAGCGAGGGCACAGATACGCAGTATTTT.

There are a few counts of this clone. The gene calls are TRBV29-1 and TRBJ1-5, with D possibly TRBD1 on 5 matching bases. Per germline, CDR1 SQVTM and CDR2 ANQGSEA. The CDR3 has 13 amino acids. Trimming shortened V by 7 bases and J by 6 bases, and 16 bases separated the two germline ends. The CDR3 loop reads CSGEEGVAQPQHF. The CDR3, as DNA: TGCAGCGGGGAGGAAGGGGTAGCTCAGCCCCAGCATTTT.

The CDR3 DNA sequence: TGTGCCACAAAAAGAGGGGAGGACTATGGCTACACCTTC. It is translated as CATKRGEDYGYTF. This chain uses TRBV10-3 with TRBJ1-2; TRBD1 might be the D (5 bases). There are 13 residues in the CDR3. The V end lost 10 bases, the J end lost 3 bases, and 15 bases lay between the germline ends. The V gene's germline CDR1 is ENHRY and CDR2 SYGVKD.

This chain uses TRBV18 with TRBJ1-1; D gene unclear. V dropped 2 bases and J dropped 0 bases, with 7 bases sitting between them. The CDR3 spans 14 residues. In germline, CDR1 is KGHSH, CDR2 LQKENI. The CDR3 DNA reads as TGTGCCAGCTCACCATTTTCGGTGAACACTGAAGCTTTCTTT. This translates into CASSPFSVNTEAFF.